The 6 T cell receptor beta chains below all came from one sample that was sequenced in a study of blood T cell repertoires in COVID-19. Only in-frame clones appear in the TCRdb table, and some are missing; sequencing was by immunoSEQ multiplex PCR. The sample contains about 380,000 clones, 88% of which appear only once. Input material: PBMCs or T cells enriched from blood (not recorded which). The source of these receptors is a woman between 18 and 30 years old who had recovered from COVID-19.

The chain couples TRBV5-4 to TRBJ1-1; D is possibly TRBD1 (5 bases). V was trimmed by 4 bases and J by 1 base, leaving 11 bases between them. Germline CDR1 is SGHNT and CDR2 is YYREEE (reference sequence). The CDR3 loop spans 14 amino acids. The CDR3 coding sequence is TGTGCCAGCAGCATCCGGGGGGGGAACACTGAAGCTTTCTTT. Its translation: CASSIRGGNTEAFF.

The chain combines TRBV19 with TRBJ1-2, with TRBD1 matching 7 bases. CDR1 is LNHDA and CDR2 is SQIVND in the germline V gene (reference sequence). V lost 5 bases, J lost 8 bases, and 17 bases stayed unmatched. The CDR3 totals 16 residues. The CDR3 region is CASSPPPGQRAIGYTF. CDR3 nucleotide sequence: TGTGCCAGTAGTCCACCTCCGGGACAGCGAGCGATCGGCTACACCTTC.

The chain is built from TRBV11-2 and TRBJ2-2; no reliable D call. The CDR3 extends over 14 amino acids. Deletions cut 1 base from V and 1 base from J, with 4 bases between. CDR1 SGHAT and CDR2 FQNNGV come from the germline V gene. In DNA, the CDR3 is TGTGCCAGCAGCTTAGCGGGGAACACCGGGGAGCTGTTTTTT. Translation gives CASSLAGNTGELFF.

V usage is TRBV4-2 and J usage is TRBJ2-5; D not resolved. V was pared by 2 bases and J by 0 bases, with 4 bases between. This CDR3 has 13 amino acids. CDR1 is LGHNA, CDR2 YNFKEQ, per germline. As DNA, the CDR3 is TGTGCCAGCAGCCAACTAAACCAAGAGACCCAGTACTTC. Translating it yields CASSQLNQETQYF.

The CDR3 here is CASSHSHNQPQHF. Here the CDR3 DNA reads TGTGCCAGCAGCCACAGCCACAATCAGCCCCAGCATTTT. V gene TRBV7-6 combines with J gene TRBJ1-5; no clear D. Germline CDR1 SGHVS, CDR2 FNYEAQ. CDR3 length: 13 residues. Trimming removed 5 bases from V and 3 bases from J, with 8 bases in between.

The rearrangement joins TRBV6-1 to TRBJ1-2, with TRBD1 matching 7 bases. Trimming took 1 base from V and 7 from J; bases not matched to a gene: 9. In germline, CDR1 is MNHNS, CDR2 SASEGT. The CDR3 totals 15 residues. The CDR3 reads CASSEEDRRHSGYTF. DNA for the CDR3: TGTGCCAGCAGTGAAGAGGACAGGAGGCATAGTGGCTACACCTTC.